This note documents a single T cell receptor beta chain sequence. Data came from immunoSEQ multiplex PCR; TCRdb stores just in-frame clones and leaves some out. The sample shows 150,000 or so clones, roughly 90% of them seen only once. This CDR3 contains 14 residues. Trimming left V 4 bases short and J 4 bases short, with 13 bases between. Germline V gene sequence: CDR1 PRHDT, CDR2 FYEKMQ (reference sequence). This specimen belongs to a study of T cell responses to AZD1222 COVID-19 vaccine. Here the sequenced sample was peripheral blood, taken on day 0 of AZD1222 vaccination. The chain is built from TRBV13 and TRBJ1-2; unclear D gene. The TCR comes from an adult in good health. In DNA form, the CDR3 reads TGTGCCAGCAGCTCAACCGTTGACGGCTATGGCTACACCTTC. Translating gives CASSSTVDGYGYTF.